The clone carrying this T cell receptor beta chain was recorded many times. Original handling: Ranging from about 20,000 to 690,600, TCR counts per sample had a median value of about 96,000. TCRdb redid the calling of the 5' RACE reads with MiXCR, one entry per CDR3 protein. TCRdb assigned the V and J calls; the authors' analysis was not used. The repertoire holds 81,000 or so distinct CDR3 sequences, with approximately 7.7% as singletons. The total RNA was obtained from whole blood that was not fractionated. This sample stems from a study of human T cells and chemical hapten exposure. As for the study in general: Slight volume differences across pooled libraries mainly accounted for varying per-sample TCR yields.

This CDR3 comprises 14 residues. Trimming took 2 bases from V and 4 from J, leaving 11 bases between them. Germline CDR1 and CDR2: SEHNR and FQNEAQ (reference sequence). The clonotype originates from a male donor in good health. The V call is TRBV7-9, the J call TRBJ1-1; D unclear. CDR3 bases: TGTGCCAGCAGCTTACCAGGTGCGGGCACTGAAGCTTTCTTT. Residues: CASSLPGAGTEAFF. Filled out from reference TRBV7-9 and TRBJ1-1, the complete variable domain reads DTGVSQNPRHKITKRGQNVTFRCDPISEHNRLYWYRQTLGQGPEFLTYFQNEAQLEKSRLLSDRFSAERPKGSFSTLEIQRTEQGDSAMYLCASSLPGAGTEAFFGQGTRLTVV.